The 27 T cell receptor beta chains given below trace back to one sample, sequenced in a study of T cell responses to AZD1222 COVID-19 vaccine. The method was immunoSEQ multiplex PCR; TCRdb's version includes in-frame clones alone and lacks a portion of them. This sample has fewer than 200,000 clones, with roughly 92% found just once. This specimen consisted of peripheral blood, obtained on day 0 of AZD1222 vaccination. Receptor source: an adult in good health.

This clone was observed once. The V gene is TRBV19, the J gene TRBJ1-5; D unresolved. Germline CDR1 LNHDA, CDR2 SQIVND (reference sequence). Trimming stripped 4 bases from V and 6 bases from J, with 19 bases between. The CDR3 has 16 residues. The CDR3 DNA sequence: TGTGCCAGTAGTACGGCGGCGGGCCGGCGAGGTCAGCCCCAGCATTTT. Amino acid sequence: CASSTAAGRRGQPQHF.

This clone was detected only once. The chain employs TRBV7-2 and TRBJ2-7; weak D call: TRBD2 (5 bases). This CDR3 is built from 15 residues. The germline gives CDR1 SGHTA, CDR2 FQGNSA. V lost 1 base and J lost 5, with 15 bases in between. CDR3 protein: CASSLGASRYNEQYF. CDR3 in DNA: TGTGCCAGCAGCTTAGGGGCTAGCCGCTACAACGAGCAGTACTTC.

V usage is TRBV5-6 and J usage is TRBJ2-2; 12 bases align to TRBD2. Germline V CDR1 and CDR2: SGHDT, YYEEEE. This CDR3 is built from 16 residues. Trimming cost V 1 base and J 6 bases; bases outside gene matches: 4. CDR3 residues: CASSLPLAGGAGELFF. In DNA form, the CDR3 reads TGTGCCAGCAGCTTGCCCCTAGCGGGAGGGGCCGGGGAGCTGTTTTTT.

The chain has TRBV30 and TRBJ1-4, with a weak D call TRBD1 (5 bases). This CDR3 is built from 12 residues. Germline loops: CDR1 GTSNPN, CDR2 SVGIG (reference sequence). Deletions cut 1 base from V and 10 bases from J, with 10 bases between. CDR3 sequence reads: CAWSASGGKLFF. The DNA for the CDR3 is TGTGCCTGGAGTGCATCGGGGGGAAAACTGTTTTTT.

The chain is built from TRBV6-5 and TRBJ1-6; 7 bases are shared with TRBD1. The V gene's germline CDR1 is MNHEY and CDR2 SVGAGI. The CDR3 is 14 amino acids. The V segment lost 3 bases and the J segment 9 bases; nucleotides outside the gene matches: 5. The chain's CDR3 is CASSYRTGGSPLHF. The DNA for the CDR3 is TGTGCCAGCAGTTATAGGACAGGCGGTTCACCCCTCCACTTT.

The V call is TRBV5-8, the J call TRBJ2-7; the D gene is possibly TRBD2 (6 bases). Trimming stripped 4 bases from V and 3 bases from J, with 17 bases between. The CDR3 covers 15 residues. Germline loops: CDR1 SGHTS, CDR2 YDEGEE. CDR3 amino acids: CASSPMMGTYYEQYF. The DNA of the CDR3 is TGTGCCAGCAGCCCAATGATGGGGACTTACTACGAGCAGTACTTC.

The chain is built from TRBV15 and TRBJ2-7; 14 bases are shared with TRBD2. The junction had 2 bases not matched to a gene; V was cut back by 1 base and J by 0 bases. The CDR3 runs to 17 residues. Germline lookup yields CDR1 LNHNV and CDR2 YYDKDF (reference sequence). Written as DNA, the CDR3 is TGTGCCACCAGCAGAGGAGGGACTAGCGGGAGCTCCTACGAGCAGTACTTC. Its translation is CATSRGGTSGSSYEQYF.

The V call is TRBV18, the J call TRBJ2-7; 10 bases are a match to TRBD1. CDR1 is KGHSH, CDR2 LQKENI, per germline. V gave up 5 bases and J gave up 6 bases; unmatched junction bases: 7. The CDR3 spans 14 residues. Here the CDR3 DNA reads TGTGCCAGCTCAAACTCCGGGACAGGGGTCGAGCAGTACTTC. This codes for CASSNSGTGVEQYF.

In the case of this clone: The sample contains more than one DNA sequence encoding this CDR3. The V call is TRBV27, the J call TRBJ1-5; D might be TRBD1 (5 bases). V shed 4 bases and J shed 5 bases, with 12 bases lying between them. Germline-derived CDR1 and CDR2 are MNHEY and SMNVEV (reference sequence). The CDR3 spans 14 residues. Written as DNA, the CDR3 is TGTGCCAGCAGTTCGGGGAGAGGGGATCAGCCCCAGCATTTT. Its protein is CASSSGRGDQPQHF.

The CDR3 DNA is TGTGCCAGTAGTTGGGGAATTGGCTACACCTTC. Translated: CASSWGIGYTF. V is TRBV19 and J is TRBJ1-2, with D hard to call. Germline CDR1 and CDR2: LNHDA and SQIVND (reference sequence). Trimming took 5 bases from V and 7 from J, leaving 8 bases between them. The CDR3 runs 11 residues.

The chain employs TRBV27 and TRBJ1-5; no definite D call. Germline CDR1 MNHEY, CDR2 SMNVEV (reference sequence). V was pared by 1 base and J by 4 bases, with 11 bases between. The CDR3 spans 15 residues. CDR3 DNA sequence: TGTGCCAGCAGTTTATTAGCAGTTAAGAATCAGCCCCAGCATTTT. Encoded protein: CASSLLAVKNQPQHF.

The CDR3 nucleotides are TGTGCCAGCAGCTTAAGTAGCAGTGGCGGGGAGCTGTTTTTT. This translates into CASSLSSSGGELFF. The V call is TRBV7-3, the J call TRBJ2-2; D is ambiguous. With 1 base removed from V and 7 bases from J, the gap between germline ends came to 10 bases. Looked up from germline, CDR1 is SGHTA and CDR2 is FQGTGA. The CDR3 spans 14 residues.

This clone was detected only once. This chain's CDR3 is CASSQALWWIGELPEQYF. The DNA of the CDR3 is TGTGCCAGCAGCCAAGCCCTGTGGTGGATCGGCGAATTACCCGAGCAGTACTTC. The V call is TRBV3-1 (or the pseudogene TRBV3-2), the J call TRBJ2-7; no reliable D call. From germline, CDR1 is LGHDT and CDR2 YNNKEL (reference sequence). The CDR3 covers 18 residues. Trimming pared 1 base from V and 6 bases from J, leaving 25 bases between.

This chain uses TRBV24-1 with TRBJ2-2; 11 positions agree with TRBD2. The CDR3 runs 16 residues. The junction had 6 bases not matched to a gene; V was cut back by 8 bases and J by 2 bases. Per the germline V gene, CDR1 is KGHDR and CDR2 is SFDVKD. The CDR3: CATIGSGRANTGELFF. CDR3 DNA sequence: TGTGCCACCATTGGTAGCGGGAGGGCCAACACCGGGGAGCTGTTTTTT.

The chain links TRBV27 to TRBJ2-2; D assignment may be TRBD1 or TRBD2 (5 bases each). Trimming removed 6 bases from V and 4 bases from J, with 18 bases in between. The germline gives CDR1 MNHEY, CDR2 SMNVEV (reference sequence). The CDR3 totals 16 residues. This chain's CDR3 is CASSHGATRGTGELFF. DNA of the CDR3: TGTGCCAGCAGCCACGGGGCCACGCGAGGCACCGGGGAGCTGTTTTTT.

This clone was seen once. The V gene is TRBV2, the J gene TRBJ1-1, with D unresolved. Germline CDR1 SNHLY, CDR2 FYNNEI. The CDR3 has 14 residues. V was trimmed by 3 bases and J by 4 bases, leaving 12 bases between them. CDR3 nucleotide sequence: TGTGCCAGCAGTGACACCGCATGGGGCACTGAAGCTTTCTTT. Amino acids: CASSDTAWGTEAFF.

V gene TRBV7-9 combines with J gene TRBJ2-3; maybe TRBD2 (6 bases). Germline-derived CDR1 and CDR2 are SEHNR and FQNEAQ (reference sequence). V dropped 5 bases and J dropped 2 bases, with 11 bases sitting between them. The length of the CDR3 is 14 residues. The CDR3 DNA reads TGTGCCAGCAGCAATAGCGGACCCACAGATACGCAGTATTTT. This sequence encodes CASSNSGPTDTQYF.

This chain connects TRBV4-3 to TRBJ1-2, with a weak D call TRBD1 (5 bases). Trimming removed 4 bases at V and 8 bases at J, with 11 bases between. The CDR3 has 12 amino acids. Germline-derived CDR1 and CDR2 are LGHNA and YSLEER. CDR3 amino acids: CASSLRGMGYTF. For the CDR3, the DNA is TGCGCCAGCAGCCTGAGGGGTATGGGCTACACCTTC.

The chain joins TRBV5-4 to TRBJ2-7, with 8 bases lining up with TRBD2. J lost 0 bases, V lost 4 bases, and 12 bases had no gene match. This CDR3 is built from 17 residues. In germline, CDR1 is SGHNT, CDR2 YYREEE (reference sequence). The CDR3 coding sequence is TGTGCCAGCAGCCCACCGGGGGGGACGGGGAGCTCCTACGAGCAGTACTTC. Protein: CASSPPGGTGSSYEQYF.

Only one count was recorded for this clone. This chain uses TRBV27 with TRBJ2-7; 14 nucleotides match TRBD2. V shed 5 bases and J 7 bases; nucleotides not matched to a gene: 19. Germline V gene data show CDR1 as MNHEY and CDR2 as SMNVEV (reference sequence). The CDR3 length is 19 residues. In DNA form, the CDR3 reads TGTGCCAGCAGTCGGGTGGGCGGTGGACTAGCGGGAGGAAAGAGGGAGCAGTACTTC. It specifies CASSRVGGGLAGGKREQYF.

The gene calls are TRBV7-8 and TRBJ1-2, with 8 bases that match TRBD1. The germline CDR1 and CDR2 sequences are SGHVS and FQNEAQ. The V gene end was trimmed by 6 bases and the J gene end by 3 bases; junction bases not matched to a gene: 6. The CDR3 is 14 amino acids. The CDR3 loop is CASRPGTGDYGYTF. The CDR3 DNA reads as TGTGCCAGCAGACCCGGGACAGGAGACTATGGCTACACCTTC.

This chain joins TRBV19 and TRBJ1-4; D gene uncertain. With 5 bases removed from V and 2 bases from J, the gap between germline ends came to 12 bases. CDR3 length equals 15 residues. Germline V gives CDR1 LNHDA, CDR2 SQIVND (reference sequence). The CDR3 sequence: CASSQTRVTNEKLFF. In DNA, the CDR3 is TGTGCCAGTAGTCAGACTAGAGTGACTAATGAAAAACTGTTTTTT.

The J gene is TRBJ2-3, the V gene TRBV29-1; D is unclear. Trimming pared 4 bases from V and 7 bases from J, leaving 15 bases between. This CDR3 region has 13 residues. Germline loops: CDR1 SQVTM, CDR2 ANQGSEA. Here the CDR3 reads CSVARRVEYTQYF. The CDR3 region has the DNA TGCAGCGTTGCCCGAAGAGTGGAGTATACGCAGTATTTT.

J is TRBJ2-3 and V is TRBV27; perhaps TRBD2 as D (6 bases). The V gene's germline CDR1 is MNHEY and CDR2 SMNVEV (reference sequence). V was cut by 6 bases and J by 4 bases, with 11 bases left in between. The CDR3 runs to 13 residues. DNA for the CDR3: TGTGCCAGCAGAAGGAGGGGCCCAGATACGCAGTATTTT. Its translation: CASRRRGPDTQYF.

This chain joins TRBV5-8 and TRBJ1-5; a weak D match, TRBD1 (5 bases). Trimming removed 0 bases at V and 2 bases at J, with 12 bases between. Germline values: CDR1 SGHTS, CDR2 YDEGEE. CDR3 length equals 16 residues. The CDR3 sequence is CASSLASGTRNQPQHF. The CDR3 DNA is TGTGCCAGCAGCTTGGCCTCGGGGACCCGCAATCAGCCCCAGCATTTT.

V usage is TRBV5-1 and J usage is TRBJ1-2; D is ambiguous. The V gene lost 0 bases and the J gene lost 3 bases, with 12 bases spanning the gap. This CDR3 spans 15 amino acids. CDR1 and CDR2 (germline): SGHRS, YFSETQ. CDR3 nucleotides: TGCGCCAGCAGCTTGGATGGGGTCGTGGACTATGGCTACACCTTC. Amino acid sequence: CASSLDGVVDYGYTF.

The chain uses TRBV5-6 and TRBJ1-1; D unresolved. Germline CDR1 and CDR2: SGHDT and YYEEEE. V was trimmed by 4 bases and J by 6 bases, leaving 13 bases between them. There are 13 residues in the CDR3. CDR3 nucleotide sequence: TGTGCCAGCAGCCTGGAACGAACTGCTGAAGCTTTCTTT. Translating gives CASSLERTAEAFF.